This T cell receptor (beta chain) comes out of a study of beta chain features in type 1 diabetes. Study-level background: Patient and healthy donor groups were alike in age, gender and cell yields. Study-wide results and limits: Shortening that was moderate but significant affected the TCRB CDR3s of Type 1 diabetes patients in all four CD4+ subsets.

Expressed TCRB transcripts were sequenced after all isolated RNA was converted to cDNA. Generated by immunoSEQ multiplex PCR, the TCRdb table keeps only in-frame clones and is missing some. This table has about half a million clones, approximately 30% appearing once. Concerning this clone: As yet, its antigen is unknown.

V lost 6 bases and J lost 0, with 11 bases in between. The CDR3 has 14 amino acids. CDR1 SQVTM and CDR2 ANQGSEA come from the germline V gene. This receptor was taken from a man aged 18 to 30 in good health. The sequenced material came from naive CD4+ T cells from blood. The chain recombines TRBV29-1 with TRBJ2-2; D possibly matches TRBD1 or TRBD2 (5 bases each). CDR3 coding DNA: TGCAGCGTCGGTCGGGACCCGAACACCGGGGAGCTGTTTTTT. Its protein product is CSVGRDPNTGELFF.